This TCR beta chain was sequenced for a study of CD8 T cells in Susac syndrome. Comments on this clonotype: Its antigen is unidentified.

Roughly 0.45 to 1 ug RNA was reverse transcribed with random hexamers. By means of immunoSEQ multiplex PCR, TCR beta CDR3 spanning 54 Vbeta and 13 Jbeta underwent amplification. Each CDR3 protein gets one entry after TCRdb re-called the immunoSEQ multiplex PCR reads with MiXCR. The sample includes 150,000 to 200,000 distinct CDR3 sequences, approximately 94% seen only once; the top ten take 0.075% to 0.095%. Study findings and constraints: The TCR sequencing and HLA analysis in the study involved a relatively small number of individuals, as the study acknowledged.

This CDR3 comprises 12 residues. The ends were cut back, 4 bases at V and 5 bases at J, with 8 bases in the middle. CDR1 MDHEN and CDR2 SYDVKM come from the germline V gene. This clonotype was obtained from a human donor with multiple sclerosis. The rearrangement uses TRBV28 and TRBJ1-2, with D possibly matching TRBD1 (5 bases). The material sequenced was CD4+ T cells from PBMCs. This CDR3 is CASSSRQYGYTF. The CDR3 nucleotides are TGTGCCAGCAGTTCCCGACAGTATGGCTACACCTTC.